This record looks at one T cell receptor (beta chain) sequence and its context. Its specificity is unknown. Germline V gene data show CDR1 as SNHLY and CDR2 as FYNNEI. V was clipped by 2 bases and J by 4 bases, with 11 bases between them. This CDR3 contains 15 residues. Assay used: immunoSEQ multiplex PCR; TCRdb lists only in-frame clones, some missing. The table has 85,000 to 120,000 clones, 86% seen once. This sample was taken from a study of T cell responses to AZD1222 COVID-19 vaccine. About the research overall: Second-dose intervals near 4 or 12 weeks were combined. Findings and limits, study-wide: Across spike, vaccine-associated CD4 TCRs were found, dominant at 160-218 and 743-854. AZD1222 recipients seropositive at baseline numbered only six. Samples come after the peak T cell response, not at day 14.

The input for sequencing was peripheral blood, taken on day 0 of AZD1222 vaccination. The receptor comes from an adult in good health. The genes are TRBV2 and TRBJ2-2, with D unresolved. The chain's CDR3 is CASSERGAGTGELFF. DNA for the CDR3: TGTGCCAGCAGTGAACGCGGTGCAGGCACCGGGGAGCTGTTTTTT.